The 24 T cell receptor beta chains below were found in one sample sequenced in a study of blood T cell repertoires in COVID-19. Profiling relied on immunoSEQ multiplex PCR, and the TCRdb table lists in-frame clones only, not all of them. The sample gives fewer than 150,000 clones, approximately 86% of which show up once; about 7.7% is in the top ten. The sequencing input was peripheral blood. Receptors originate from a human donor in a cohort sampled during active COVID-19.

V and J are TRBV27 and TRBJ1-2; D remains ambiguous. Trimming cost V 2 bases and J 1 base, with 5 bases left between them. Germline values: CDR1 MNHEY, CDR2 SMNVEV (reference sequence). The CDR3 runs 13 residues. The CDR3, as DNA: TGTGCCAGCAGTTTACTCCGTAACTATGGCTACACCTTC. Protein product: CASSLLRNYGYTF.

This clone was detected once. This chain links TRBV11-3 with TRBJ2-3; D might be TRBD1 (5 bases). Trimming took 3 bases from V and 6 from J, leaving 19 bases between them. Germline loops: CDR1 SGHNT, CDR2 YENEEA. CDR3 length: 16 amino acids. The DNA of the CDR3 is TGTGCCAGCAGCTTCAGCCGGACACCCCCCCGGGATACGCAGTATTTT. Its translation: CASSFSRTPPRDTQYF.

The chain is built from TRBV18 and TRBJ1-1; the D gene is possibly TRBD1 (5 bases). This CDR3 comprises 15 residues. The V and J ends lost 3 bases and 0 bases respectively, with 11 bases between them. Germline V lookup: CDR1 KGHSH, CDR2 LQKENI. The CDR3 DNA reads as TGTGCCAGCTCACCGGCGGGACGGCTGAACACTGAAGCTTTCTTT. It yields the protein CASSPAGRLNTEAFF.

V gene TRBV19 combines with J gene TRBJ1-5; 7 bases agree with TRBD1. J gave up 3 bases and V 5 bases, and 4 bases lay outside the gene matches. The germline gives CDR1 LNHDA, CDR2 SQIVND (reference sequence). The CDR3 extends over 14 amino acids. This chain's CDR3 is CASSVDRTNQPQHF. CDR3 coding DNA: TGTGCCAGTAGTGTGGACAGGACCAATCAGCCCCAGCATTTT.

This rearrangement joins TRBV30 to TRBJ2-7; D remains unclear. V was pared by 1 base and J by 6 bases, with 16 bases between. This CDR3 has 14 amino acids. Germline values: CDR1 GTSNPN, CDR2 SVGIG (reference sequence). CDR3 in DNA: TGTGCCTGGAGTGATAACTGGGTCACGGGCGAGCAGTACTTC. It translates to CAWSDNWVTGEQYF.

The CDR3 reads CSELAGTNYNEQFF. In nucleotides, the CDR3 is TGCAGCGAACTAGCGGGGACGAATTACAATGAGCAGTTCTTC. V is TRBV29-1 and J is TRBJ2-1; 10 bases match TRBD2. Germline CDR1 reads SQVTM; CDR2 reads ANQGSEA. This CDR3 is 14 amino acids long. With 7 bases clipped from V and 4 bases from J, the junction kept 7 bases outside the gene matches.

The V and J genes are TRBV20-1 and TRBJ2-7, with a tentative D call TRBD1 (5 bases). The CDR3 loop spans 15 amino acids. Trimming took 3 bases from V and 5 from J, leaving 20 bases between them. CDR1 DFQATT and CDR2 SNEGSKA come from the germline V gene (reference sequence). The CDR3 bases are TGCAGTGCTAGTTGGACCCGGCAGGGCGAGAACGAGCAGTACTTC. Protein sequence: CSASWTRQGENEQYF.

The chain joins TRBV30 to TRBJ1-1, with 8 bases aligning to TRBD1. The CDR3 has 11 amino acids. With V trimmed by 8 bases and J by 1 base, 0 bases remained unmatched. Germline V gives CDR1 GTSNPN, CDR2 SVGIG (reference sequence). The CDR3 bases are TGTGCCGGGACAGGGAACACTGAAGCTTTCTTT. This sequence encodes CAGTGNTEAFF. Full variable domain (remainder filled in from reference TRBV30 and TRBJ1-1): SQTIHQWPATLVQPVGSPLSLECTVEGTSNPNLYWYRQAAGRGLQLLFYSVGIGQISSEVPQNLSASRPQDRQFILSSKKLLLSDSGFYLCAGTGNTEAFFGQGTRLTVV.

This clone was seen a handful of times. The V call is TRBV19, the J call TRBJ1-5, with D unclear. Trimming shortened V by 7 bases and J by 4 bases, and 17 bases separated the two germline ends. CDR3 size: 15 residues. The germline CDR1 and CDR2 sequences are LNHDA and SQIVND (reference sequence). CDR3 protein: CASTLQRGSNQPQHF. Here the CDR3 DNA reads TGTGCCAGTACCCTACAACGGGGTTCAAATCAGCCCCAGCATTTT. The full variable domain, in which reference TRBV19 and TRBJ1-5 provide the parts outside the CDR3, is DGGITQSPKYLFRKEGQNVTLSCEQNLNHDAMYWYRQDPGQGLRLIYYSQIVNDFQKGDIAEGYSVSREKKESFPLTVTSAQKNPTAFYLCASTLQRGSNQPQHFGDGTRLSIL.

V usage is TRBV2 and J usage is TRBJ1-5; D unresolved. The CDR3 loop spans 15 amino acids. Trimming removed 1 base from V and 0 bases from J, with 7 bases in between. Germline-derived CDR1 and CDR2 are SNHLY and FYNNEI. Written as DNA, the CDR3 is TGTGCCAGCAGTGAAGGGACTTTTAGCAATCAGCCCCAGCATTTT. This sequence encodes CASSEGTFSNQPQHF. The variable domain in full, with the rest retrieved from reference TRBV2 and TRBJ1-5, is EPEVTQTPSHQVTQMGQEVILRCVPISNHLYFYWYRQILGQKVEFLVSFYNNEISEKSEIFDDQFSVERPDGSNFTLKIRSTKLEDSAMYFCASSEGTFSNQPQHFGDGTRLSIL.

The chain links TRBV5-1 to TRBJ2-5, with D perhaps matching TRBD2 (5 bases). The germline gives CDR1 SGHRS, CDR2 YFSETQ. V gave up 1 base and J gave up 7 bases, with 14 bases separating them. The CDR3 spans 14 residues. The CDR3 here is CASSLLASLGTQYF. DNA for the CDR3: TGCGCCAGCAGCTTGTTGGCTAGCTTAGGGACCCAGTACTTC.

The genes are TRBV19 and TRBJ2-7, with TRBD2 matching over 14 bases. Germline lookup yields CDR1 LNHDA and CDR2 SQIVND (reference sequence). Germline trimming cut 5 bases from V and 4 bases from J; bases unmatched to any gene: 7. This CDR3 is 16 amino acids long. CDR3 amino acids: CASSHGTSGSFYEQYF. CDR3 bases: TGTGCCAGTAGTCATGGGACTAGCGGGAGTTTTTACGAGCAGTACTTC.

The chain uses TRBV29-1 and TRBJ1-1; 9 bases line up with TRBD1. Germline CDR1 SQVTM, CDR2 ANQGSEA. Losses at the gene ends were 8 bases for V and 4 bases for J; bases not matched to a gene: 8. The CDR3 runs to 13 residues. This CDR3 is CSCRDRAGTEAFF. The CDR3 nucleotides read TGCAGCTGTAGGGACAGGGCCGGCACTGAAGCTTTCTTT.

This clone was recorded only once. The V call is TRBV11-2, the J call TRBJ1-5; no reliable D call. This CDR3 has 13 amino acids. V was clipped by 1 base and J by 4 bases, with 5 bases between them. The germline V gene has CDR1 SGHAT and CDR2 FQNNGV. The CDR3 region has the DNA TGTGCCAGCAGCTTAGGCCTAAATCAGCCCCAGCATTTT. It specifies CASSLGLNQPQHF.

The V and J genes are TRBV1 and TRBJ2-1; the D segment call TRBD2 is taken from the table without a DNA check. TRBV1 has pseudogene status. This CDR3 has 17 amino acids. Here the CDR3 reads CTSSPTSGRVYFNEQFF. CDR3 sequence (DNA): TGCACCAGCAGTCCGACTAGCGGGAGGGTTTATTTCAATGAGCAGTTCTTC.

In this sample, this clone turned up a few times. V and J are TRBV7-3 and TRBJ2-1, with TRBD1 identical over 7 bases. V shed 1 base and J 7 bases; nucleotides not matched to a gene: 7. This CDR3 has 15 residues. Germline-derived CDR1 and CDR2 are SGHTA and FQGTGA. CDR3 in DNA: TGTGCCAGCAGCTTAAGGCAGGGGGTTAAAAATGAGCAGTTCTTC. It specifies CASSLRQGVKNEQFF.

This chain uses TRBV6-5 with TRBJ2-2; D call uncertain. Germline assignment: CDR1 MNHEY and CDR2 SVGAGI. The CDR3 runs 15 residues. V was clipped by 5 bases and J by 4 bases, with 14 bases between them. The CDR3 protein is CASSREIQVTGELFF. CDR3 nucleotide sequence: TGTGCCAGCAGTAGAGAAATCCAGGTCACCGGGGAGCTGTTTTTT.

The rearrangement links TRBV20-1 to TRBJ1-2; 10 bases line up with TRBD1. After removal of 4 bases from V and 4 bases from J, the junction contained 6 bases not matched to a gene. Germline V lookup: CDR1 DFQATT, CDR2 SNEGSKA (reference sequence). CDR3 length equals 14 residues. The CDR3 nucleotides are TGCAGTGCTACTGAGACAGGGGGCTTCTATGGCTACACCTTC. It yields the protein CSATETGGFYGYTF.

V gene TRBV25-1 combines with J gene TRBJ2-2, with D possibly matching TRBD1 (6 bases). The CDR3 is 14 amino acids. Deletions cut 4 bases from V and 6 bases from J, with 12 bases between. Looked up from germline, CDR1 is MGHDK and CDR2 is SYGVNS. CDR3 nucleotides: TGTGCCAGCAGTGCGGCAGGGGTCGCCGGGGAGCTGTTTTTT. This encodes CASSAAGVAGELFF.

The chain recombines TRBV7-6 with TRBJ2-3; D might be TRBD1 (5 bases). Trimming stripped 6 bases from V and 4 bases from J, with 17 bases between. This CDR3 has 15 residues. Looked up from germline, CDR1 is SGHVS and CDR2 is FNYEAQ. The CDR3 DNA is TGTGCCAGCAGTCGCTCATTGACAGCCCCAGATACGCAGTATTTT. Translating it yields CASSRSLTAPDTQYF.

This sequence joins TRBV6-5 and TRBJ1-6, with D maybe TRBD1 (5 bases). Germline V gene data show CDR1 as MNHEY and CDR2 as SVGAGI. The germline V and J ends were trimmed by 5 bases and 7 bases, with 15 bases remaining between them. The CDR3 length is 15 residues. The CDR3 region is CASSTPGGWNSPLHF. As DNA, the CDR3 is TGTGCCAGCAGTACCCCTGGGGGGTGGAATTCACCCCTCCACTTT.

This clone has just one count. The chain links TRBV4-1 to TRBJ1-1; a weak D match, TRBD1 (6 bases). The V and J ends lost 1 base and 2 bases respectively, with 14 bases between them. This CDR3 comprises 16 residues. In germline, CDR1 is MGHRA, CDR2 YSYEKL. The CDR3 DNA reads as TGCGCCAGCAGCCAAGTTGAAGCACAGGGCAACACTGAAGCTTTCTTT. Its translation is CASSQVEAQGNTEAFF.

J is TRBJ2-1 and V is TRBV10-2; 7 nucleotides agree with TRBD1. This CDR3 is built from 13 residues. Trimming took 7 bases from V and 6 from J; bases not matched to a gene: 6. Germline V gives CDR1 WSHSY, CDR2 SAAADI. CDR3 DNA: TGCGCCAGCACCGAGGCAGGGGGCAATGAGCAGTTCTTC. Amino acid sequence: CASTEAGGNEQFF.

The chain employs TRBV18 and TRBJ2-6; 7 nucleotides align to TRBD1. Germline values: CDR1 KGHSH, CDR2 LQKENI. The CDR3 is 18 amino acids. Germline trimming cut 3 bases from V and 1 base from J; bases unmatched to any gene: 9. CDR3 residues: CASSPSTGPRSGANVLTF. The CDR3 nucleotides read TGTGCCAGCTCACCGTCGACAGGGCCAAGGTCTGGGGCCAACGTCCTGACTTTC.